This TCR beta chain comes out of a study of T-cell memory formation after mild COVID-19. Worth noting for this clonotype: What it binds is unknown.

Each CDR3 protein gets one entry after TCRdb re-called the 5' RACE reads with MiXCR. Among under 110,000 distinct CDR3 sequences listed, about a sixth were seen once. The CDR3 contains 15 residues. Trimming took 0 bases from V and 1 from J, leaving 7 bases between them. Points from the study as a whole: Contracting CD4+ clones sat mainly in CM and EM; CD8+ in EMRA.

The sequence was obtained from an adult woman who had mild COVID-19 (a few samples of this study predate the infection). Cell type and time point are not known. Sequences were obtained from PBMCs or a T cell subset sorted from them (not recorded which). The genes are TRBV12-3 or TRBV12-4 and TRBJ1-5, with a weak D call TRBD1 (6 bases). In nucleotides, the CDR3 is TGTGCCAGCAGTTTAGCCGGGACAAGCAATCAGCCCCAGCATTTT. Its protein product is CASSLAGTSNQPQHF.